These T cell receptor beta chains were read from a single sample in a study of blood T cell repertoires in COVID-19. Repertoires were generated with immunoSEQ multiplex PCR, while TCRdb's copy carries only in-frame clones and drops some. The repertoire holds about 320,000 clones, with approximately 88% as singletons. Source material: peripheral blood. The receptor set was obtained from a woman aged 25 to 39 with COVID-19, enrolled during active disease. CDR3s include the opening cysteine and the closing phenylalanine or tryptophan. The D gene is left open where the match is weak. A row's size may be missing; if present it is once, few, many or a size class.

- TRBJ2-3 - TRBV18 CASRGASTDTQYF TGTGCCAGCCGGGGGGCGAGCACAGATACGCAGTATTTT
once TRBJ1-4 - TRBV28 CASSSGRTGLFF TGTGCCAGCAGTTCGGGGAGGACCGGACTGTTTTTT
- TRBJ2-1 TRBD2 TRBV9 CASSVGPSGGAGQFF TGTGCCAGCAGCGTAGGCCCTAGCGGGGGGGCCGGGCAGTTCTTC
- TRBJ1-1 TRBD1 TRBV19 CASSIFSRGQGRFMNTEAFF TGTGCCAGTAGTATATTTTCACGGGGACAGGGGAGGTTCATGAACACTGAAGCTTTCTTT
- TRBJ2-1 - TRBV6-5 CAAGALQSGEQFF TGTGCCGCTGGGGCCCTCCAGAGTGGTGAGCAGTTCTTC
- TRBJ1-3 TRBD1 TRBV28 CASSVDRALSGNTIYF TGTGCCAGCAGTGTAGACAGGGCACTGTCTGGAAACACCATATATTTT
- TRBJ1-2 TRBD1 TRBV27 CASRRDRAPTSYTF TGTGCCAGCAGGCGAGACAGGGCCCCGACAAGCTACACCTTC
- TRBJ1-6 - TRBV15 CATSTRGDGNSPLHF TGTGCCACCAGCACCAGGGGAGATGGTAATTCACCCCTCCACTTT
- TRBJ2-5 - TRBV11-3 CASNSPGRQETQYF TGTGCCAGCAACAGCCCCGGCAGGCAAGAGACCCAGTACTTC
once TRBJ2-2 TRBD1 TRBV4-1 CASSQRDRGRELFF TGCGCCAGCAGCCAACGGGACAGGGGTAGGGAGCTGTTTTTT
- TRBJ1-1 - TRBV5-1 CASSLSTGSMNTEAFF TGCGCCAGCAGCTTGTCGACAGGCAGTATGAACACTGAAGCTTTCTTT